Listed here are 5 T cell receptor beta chains from one sample, sequenced in a study of T cells in tuberculosis. Produced via immunoSEQ multiplex PCR; TCRdb's table is partial and in-frame only. The table has tens of thousands of clones, 92% seen once. The time point: new active TB diagnosis, blood taken before or within 7 days of starting treatment. Sequenced here: PBMCs, sampled at tuberculosis diagnosis. The origin of the receptors is an adult with tuberculosis. Some clones in this sample may be carry-over from other donors' samples.

The rearrangement links TRBV5-1 to TRBJ1-1, with a possible D match to TRBD1 (5 bases). CDR3 length: 11 amino acids. CDR1 and CDR2 (germline): SGHRS, YFSETQ. The V gene lost 7 bases and the J gene lost 5 bases, with 9 bases spanning the gap. The CDR3 nucleotides read TGCGCCAGCGACGGGGGGACTGAAGCTTTCTTT. As protein: CASDGGTEAFF.

The rearrangement joins TRBV6-5 to TRBJ2-7; 10 bases agree with TRBD2. This CDR3 region has 14 residues. J gave up 5 bases and V 7 bases, and 8 bases lay outside the gene matches. CDR1 MNHEY and CDR2 SVGAGI come from the germline V gene. DNA of the CDR3: TGTGCCAGCAAGAGCGGGGGGGCAGTACACGAGCAGTACTTC. The encoded protein is CASKSGGAVHEQYF.

This chain uses TRBV29-1 with TRBJ2-3; 10 bases agree with TRBD1. This CDR3 contains 12 residues. Germline V gene data show CDR1 as SQVTM and CDR2 as ANQGSEA. Trimming removed 6 bases from V and 6 bases from J; junction bases left unmatched: 3. The CDR3 DNA reads as TGCAGCGTACCGGGACAGGGGGATACGCAGTATTTT. This codes for CSVPGQGDTQYF.

The chain employs TRBV10-3 and TRBJ2-6, with a possible D match to TRBD1 (5 bases). Trimming shortened V by 3 bases and J by 1 base, and 10 bases separated the two germline ends. CDR1 and CDR2 from the germline V gene are ENHRY and SYGVKD. The CDR3 has 16 residues. CDR3 loop: CAISDQGTSGANVLTF. The CDR3 region has the DNA TGTGCCATCAGTGATCAGGGTACTTCTGGGGCCAACGTCCTGACTTTC.

Sample share makes this clone medium-sized. The chain recombines TRBV2 with TRBJ2-3; D not certain. The V end was cut by 3 bases, the J end by 1 base, with 5 bases between. This CDR3 comprises 13 residues. CDR1 is SNHLY, CDR2 FYNNEI, per germline. CDR3 loop: CASSEQGTDTQYF. The CDR3 nucleotides are TGTGCCAGCAGTGAGCAGGGCACAGATACGCAGTATTTT.